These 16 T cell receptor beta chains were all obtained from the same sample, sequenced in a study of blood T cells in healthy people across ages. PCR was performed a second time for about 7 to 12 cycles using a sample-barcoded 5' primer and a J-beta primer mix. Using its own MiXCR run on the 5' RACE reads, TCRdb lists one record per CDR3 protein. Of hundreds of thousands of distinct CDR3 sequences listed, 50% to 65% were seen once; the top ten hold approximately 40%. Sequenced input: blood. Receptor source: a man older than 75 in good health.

The CDR3 nucleotides read TGTGCCAGCAGTTTATCAGGGACTGGGGCCAACGTCCTGACTTTC. Its translation is CASSLSGTGANVLTF. The V gene is TRBV28, the J gene TRBJ2-6; D is possibly TRBD1 (5 bases). CDR1 is MDHEN, CDR2 SYDVKM, per germline. This CDR3 spans 15 amino acids. Trimming took 1 base from V and 2 from J, leaving 6 bases between them.

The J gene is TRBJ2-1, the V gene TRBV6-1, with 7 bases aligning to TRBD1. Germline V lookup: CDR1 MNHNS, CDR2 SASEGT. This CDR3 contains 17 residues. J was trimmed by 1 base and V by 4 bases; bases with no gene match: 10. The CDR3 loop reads CASSAPGWGQSYNEQFF. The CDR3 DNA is TGTGCCAGCAGTGCCCCTGGATGGGGACAGTCCTACAATGAGCAGTTCTTC.

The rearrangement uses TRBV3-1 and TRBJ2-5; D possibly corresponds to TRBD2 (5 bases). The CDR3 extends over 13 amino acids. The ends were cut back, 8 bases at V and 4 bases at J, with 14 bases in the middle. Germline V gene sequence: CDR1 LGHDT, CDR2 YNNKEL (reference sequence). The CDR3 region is CASREVSGETQYF. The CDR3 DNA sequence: TGTGCCAGCCGGGAAGTAAGCGGAGAGACCCAGTACTTC.

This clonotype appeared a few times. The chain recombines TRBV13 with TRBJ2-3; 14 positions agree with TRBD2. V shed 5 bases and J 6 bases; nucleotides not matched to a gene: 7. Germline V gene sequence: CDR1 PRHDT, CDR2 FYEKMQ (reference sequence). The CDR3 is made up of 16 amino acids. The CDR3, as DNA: TGTGCCAGCAGCCCCACGGGACTAGCGGGAGTCGATACGCAGTATTTT. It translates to CASSPTGLAGVDTQYF.

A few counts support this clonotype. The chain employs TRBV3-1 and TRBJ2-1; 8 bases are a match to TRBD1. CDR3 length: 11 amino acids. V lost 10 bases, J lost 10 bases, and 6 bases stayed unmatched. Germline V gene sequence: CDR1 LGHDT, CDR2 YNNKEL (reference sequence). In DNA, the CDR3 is TGTGCCACGCAGGGGGCAGGGGAGCAGTTCTTC. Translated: CATQGAGEQFF.

CDR3 nucleotides: TGTGCCAGCAGGCCCGACAGCATGAACACTGAAGCTTTCTTT. This encodes CASRPDSMNTEAFF. The V and J genes are TRBV2 and TRBJ1-1; possibly TRBD1 for D (5 bases). Germline V CDR1 and CDR2: SNHLY, FYNNEI. Trimming left V 6 bases short and J 0 bases short, with 11 bases between. The CDR3 spans 14 residues. The full variable domain, its missing parts supplied by reference TRBV2 and TRBJ1-1, is EPEVTQTPSHQVTQMGQEVILRCVPISNHLYFYWYRQILGQKVEFLVSFYNNEISEKSEIFDDQFSVERPDGSNFTLKIRSTKLEDSAMYFCASRPDSMNTEAFFGQGTRLTVV.

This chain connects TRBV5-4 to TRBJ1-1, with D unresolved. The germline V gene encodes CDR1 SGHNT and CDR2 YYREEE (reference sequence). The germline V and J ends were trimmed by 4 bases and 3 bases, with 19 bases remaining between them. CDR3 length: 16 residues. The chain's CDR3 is CASSTGRQSRHTEAFF. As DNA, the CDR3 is TGTGCCAGCAGCACCGGCAGGCAGTCCCGGCACACTGAAGCTTTCTTT.

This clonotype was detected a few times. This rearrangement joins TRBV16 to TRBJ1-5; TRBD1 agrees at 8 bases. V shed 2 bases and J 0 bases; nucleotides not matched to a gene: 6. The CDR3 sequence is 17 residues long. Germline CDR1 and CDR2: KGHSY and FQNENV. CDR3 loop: CASSQTQGGRSNQPQHF. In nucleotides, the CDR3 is TGTGCCAGCAGCCAAACACAGGGGGGGCGTAGCAATCAGCCCCAGCATTTT.

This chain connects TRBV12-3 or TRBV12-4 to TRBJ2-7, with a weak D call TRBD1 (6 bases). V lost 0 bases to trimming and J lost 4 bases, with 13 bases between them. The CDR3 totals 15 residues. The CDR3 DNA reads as TGTGCCAGCAGTTTAGCACAGGGAATTGGTTACGAGCAGTACTTC. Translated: CASSLAQGIGYEQYF.

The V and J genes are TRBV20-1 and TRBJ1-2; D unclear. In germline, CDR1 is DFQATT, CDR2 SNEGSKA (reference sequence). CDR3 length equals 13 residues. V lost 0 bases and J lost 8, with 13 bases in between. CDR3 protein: CSARDPLGWGYTF. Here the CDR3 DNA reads TGCAGTGCTAGAGACCCCCTGGGTTGGGGCTACACCTTC.

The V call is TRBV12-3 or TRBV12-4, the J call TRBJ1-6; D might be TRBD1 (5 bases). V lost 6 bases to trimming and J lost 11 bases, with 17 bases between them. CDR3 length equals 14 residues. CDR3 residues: CASSTLQGRAPLHF. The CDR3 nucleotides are TGTGCCAGCAGCACACTTCAGGGTAGGGCACCCCTCCACTTT.

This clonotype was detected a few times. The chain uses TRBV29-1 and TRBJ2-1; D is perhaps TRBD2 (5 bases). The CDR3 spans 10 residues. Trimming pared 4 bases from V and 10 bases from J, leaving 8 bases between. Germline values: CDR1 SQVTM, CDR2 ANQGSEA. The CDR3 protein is CSVGEGEQFF. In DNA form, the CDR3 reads TGCAGCGTTGGAGAGGGAGAGCAGTTCTTC.

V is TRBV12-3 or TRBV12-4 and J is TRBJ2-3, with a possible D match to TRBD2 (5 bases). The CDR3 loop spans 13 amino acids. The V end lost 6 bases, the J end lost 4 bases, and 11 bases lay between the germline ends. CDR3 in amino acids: CASRRLASDTQYF. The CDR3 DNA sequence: TGTGCCAGCAGGAGATTAGCGTCAGATACGCAGTATTTT.

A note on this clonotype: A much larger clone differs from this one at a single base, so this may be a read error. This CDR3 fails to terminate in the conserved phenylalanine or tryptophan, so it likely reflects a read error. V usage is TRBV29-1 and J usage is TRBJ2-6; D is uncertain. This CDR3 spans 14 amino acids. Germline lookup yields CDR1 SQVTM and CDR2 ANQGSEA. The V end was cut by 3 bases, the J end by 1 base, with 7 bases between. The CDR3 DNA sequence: TGCAGCGTTGACGTGGGGTCTGGGGCCAACGTCCTGACTGTC. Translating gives CSVDVGSGANVLTV.

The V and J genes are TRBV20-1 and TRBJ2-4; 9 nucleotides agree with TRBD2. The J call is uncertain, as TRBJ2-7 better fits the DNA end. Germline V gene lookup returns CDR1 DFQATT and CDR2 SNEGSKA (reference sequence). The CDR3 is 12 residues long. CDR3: CSARREGYEQYF. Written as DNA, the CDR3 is TGCAGTGCTAGGCGGGAGGGCTACGAGCAGTACTTC.

The chain's CDR3 is CASSLSIRTYNEQFF. The CDR3 DNA follows: TGTGCCTCTTCCCTCTCCATTCGGACCTACAATGAGCAGTTCTTC. V gene TRBV12-3 or TRBV12-4 combines with J gene TRBJ2-1; no firm D call. V shed 11 bases and J shed 2 bases, with 19 bases lying between them. This CDR3 region has 15 residues.